This T cell receptor beta chain was documented in a study of T cell changes during pregnancy in multiple sclerosis. Measured with immunoSEQ multiplex PCR; TCRdb has only the in-frame clones, and not every one. In the table there are about 45,000 clones, about 95% of which are singletons. This receptor was identified in a female donor with multiple sclerosis, enrolled in a pregnancy study. Here the sequenced sample was peripheral blood, taken in the second trimester of pregnancy.

The CDR3: CASSLPGLAGGPTDTQYF. The CDR3 DNA reads as TGTGCCAGCAGCCTCCCGGGACTAGCGGGAGGGCCCACAGATACGCAGTATTTT. This chain joins TRBV28 and TRBJ2-3; 16 nucleotides align to TRBD2. The CDR3 totals 18 residues. The germline V gene encodes CDR1 MDHEN and CDR2 SYDVKM. J gave up 2 bases and V 6 bases, and 8 bases lay outside the gene matches.